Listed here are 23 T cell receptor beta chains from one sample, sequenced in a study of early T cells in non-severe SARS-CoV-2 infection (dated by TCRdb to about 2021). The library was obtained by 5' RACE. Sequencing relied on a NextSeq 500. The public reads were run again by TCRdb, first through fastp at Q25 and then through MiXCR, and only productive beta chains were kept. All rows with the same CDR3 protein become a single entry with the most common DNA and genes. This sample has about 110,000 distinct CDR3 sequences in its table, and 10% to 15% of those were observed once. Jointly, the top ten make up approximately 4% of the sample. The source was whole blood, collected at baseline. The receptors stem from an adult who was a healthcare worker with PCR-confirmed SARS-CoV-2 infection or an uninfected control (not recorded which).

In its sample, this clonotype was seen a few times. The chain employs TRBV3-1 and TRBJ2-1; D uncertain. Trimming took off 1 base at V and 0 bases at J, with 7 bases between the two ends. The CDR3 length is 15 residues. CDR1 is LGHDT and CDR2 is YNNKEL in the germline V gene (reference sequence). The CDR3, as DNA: TGTGCCAGCAGCCAAGCTAGGAGCTCCTACAATGAGCAGTTCTTC. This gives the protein CASSQARSSYNEQFF.

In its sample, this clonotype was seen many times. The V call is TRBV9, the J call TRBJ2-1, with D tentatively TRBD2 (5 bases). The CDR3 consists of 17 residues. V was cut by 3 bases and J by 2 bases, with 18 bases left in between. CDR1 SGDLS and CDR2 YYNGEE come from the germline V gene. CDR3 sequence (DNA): TGTGCCAGCAGCGAGTTTTGGACTTCTAAAGCCTACAATGAGCAGTTCTTC. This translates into CASSEFWTSKAYNEQFF.

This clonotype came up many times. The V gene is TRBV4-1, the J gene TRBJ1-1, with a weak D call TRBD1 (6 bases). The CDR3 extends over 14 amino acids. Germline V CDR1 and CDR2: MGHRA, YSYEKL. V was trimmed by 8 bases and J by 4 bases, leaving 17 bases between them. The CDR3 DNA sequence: TGCGCCAGCGCGGGGGGCGGCCGGTTCACTGAAGCTTTCTTT. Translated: CASAGGGRFTEAFF.

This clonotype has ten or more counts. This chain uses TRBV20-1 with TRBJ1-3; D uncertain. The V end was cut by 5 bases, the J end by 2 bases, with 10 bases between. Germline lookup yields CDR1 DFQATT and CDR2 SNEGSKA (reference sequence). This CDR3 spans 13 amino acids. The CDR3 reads CSASLSTGNTIYF. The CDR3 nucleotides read TGCAGTGCTTCTCTTTCGACTGGAAACACCATATATTTT.

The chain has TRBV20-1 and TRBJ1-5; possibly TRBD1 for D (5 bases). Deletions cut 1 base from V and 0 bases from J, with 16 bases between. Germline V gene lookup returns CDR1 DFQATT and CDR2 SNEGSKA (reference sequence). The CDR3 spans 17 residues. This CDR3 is CSARVGTGYYSNQPQHF. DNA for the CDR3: TGCAGTGCTAGAGTAGGTACAGGATATTATAGCAATCAGCCCCAGCATTTT.

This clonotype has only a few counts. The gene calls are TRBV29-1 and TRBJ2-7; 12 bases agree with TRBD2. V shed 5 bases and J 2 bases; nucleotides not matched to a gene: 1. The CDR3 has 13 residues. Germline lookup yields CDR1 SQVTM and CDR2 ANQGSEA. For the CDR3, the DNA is TGCAGCGTTCGACTAGCGGGGGCCTACGAGCAGTACTTC. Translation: CSVRLAGAYEQYF.

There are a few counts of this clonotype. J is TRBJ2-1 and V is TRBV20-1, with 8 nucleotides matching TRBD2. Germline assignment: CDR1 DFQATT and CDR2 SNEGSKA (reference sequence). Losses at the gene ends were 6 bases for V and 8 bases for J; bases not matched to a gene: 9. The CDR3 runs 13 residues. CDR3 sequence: CSAEGTSIYEQFF. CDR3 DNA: TGCAGTGCCGAGGGGACTAGTATCTATGAGCAGTTCTTC.

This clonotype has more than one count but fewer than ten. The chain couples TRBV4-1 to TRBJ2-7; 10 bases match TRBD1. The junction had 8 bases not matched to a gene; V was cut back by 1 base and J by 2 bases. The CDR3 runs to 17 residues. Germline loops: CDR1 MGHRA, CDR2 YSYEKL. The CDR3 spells CASSQGGQGGIPYEQYF. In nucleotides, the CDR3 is TGCGCCAGCAGCCAAGGCGGACAGGGGGGTATTCCCTACGAGCAGTACTTC.

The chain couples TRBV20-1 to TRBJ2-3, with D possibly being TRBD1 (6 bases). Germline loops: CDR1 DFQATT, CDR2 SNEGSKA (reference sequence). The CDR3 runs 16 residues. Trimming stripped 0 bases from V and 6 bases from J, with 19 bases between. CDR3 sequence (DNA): TGCAGTGCTAGAGAACACAGGGCAGGGAAGGGTGATACGCAGTATTTT. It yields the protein CSAREHRAGKGDTQYF.

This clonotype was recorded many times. The CDR3 sequence is CASSLTYNEQFF. In DNA, the CDR3 is TGTGCCAGCAGCTTAACTTACAATGAGCAGTTCTTC. The gene calls are TRBV7-3 and TRBJ2-1; no definite D call. In germline, CDR1 is SGHTA, CDR2 FQGTGA. The V gene lost 0 bases and the J gene lost 4 bases, with 1 base spanning the gap. The CDR3 extends over 12 amino acids.

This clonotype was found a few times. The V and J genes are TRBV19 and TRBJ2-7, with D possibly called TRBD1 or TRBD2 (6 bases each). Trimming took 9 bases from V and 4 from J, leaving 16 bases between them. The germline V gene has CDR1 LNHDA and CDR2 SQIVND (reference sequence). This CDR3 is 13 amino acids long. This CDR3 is CASRGGLGYEQYF. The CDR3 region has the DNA TGTGCCAGCCGTGGGGGGCTTGGGTACGAGCAGTACTTC.

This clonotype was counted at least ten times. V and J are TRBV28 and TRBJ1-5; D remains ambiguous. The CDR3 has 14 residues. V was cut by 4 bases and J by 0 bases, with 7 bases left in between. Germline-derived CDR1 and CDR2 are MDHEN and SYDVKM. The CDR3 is CASSSAFSNQPQHF. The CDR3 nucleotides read TGTGCCAGCAGTTCAGCCTTTAGCAATCAGCCCCAGCATTTT. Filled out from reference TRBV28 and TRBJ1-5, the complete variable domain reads DVKVTQSSRYLVKRTGEKVFLECVQDMDHENMFWYRQDPGLGLRLIYFSYDVKMKEKGDIPEGYSVSREKKERFSLILESASTNQTSMYLCASSSAFSNQPQHFGDGTRLSIL.

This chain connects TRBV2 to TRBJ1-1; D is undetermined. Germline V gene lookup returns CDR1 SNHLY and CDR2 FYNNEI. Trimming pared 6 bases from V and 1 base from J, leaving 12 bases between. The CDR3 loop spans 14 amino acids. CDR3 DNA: TGTGCCAGCAGCCCCTTCTCCAGGAACACTGAAGCTTTCTTT. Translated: CASSPFSRNTEAFF.

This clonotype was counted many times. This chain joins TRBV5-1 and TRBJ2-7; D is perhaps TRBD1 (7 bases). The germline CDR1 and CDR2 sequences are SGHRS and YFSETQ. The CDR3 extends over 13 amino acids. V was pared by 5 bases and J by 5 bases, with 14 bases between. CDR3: CASSLTGEDEQYF. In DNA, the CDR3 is TGCGCCAGCAGTTTAACAGGGGAGGACGAGCAGTACTTC.

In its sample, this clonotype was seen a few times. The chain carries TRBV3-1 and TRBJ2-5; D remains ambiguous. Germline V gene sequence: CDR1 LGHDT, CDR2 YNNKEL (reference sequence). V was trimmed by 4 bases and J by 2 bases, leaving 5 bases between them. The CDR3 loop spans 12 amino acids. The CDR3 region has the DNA TGTGCCAGCAGCCCAGCACAAGAGACCCAGTACTTC. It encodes CASSPAQETQYF.

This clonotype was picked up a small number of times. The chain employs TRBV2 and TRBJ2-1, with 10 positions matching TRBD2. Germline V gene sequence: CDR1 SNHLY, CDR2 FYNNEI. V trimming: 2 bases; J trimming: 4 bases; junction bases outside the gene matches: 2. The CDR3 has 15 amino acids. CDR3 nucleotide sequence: TGTGCCAGCAGTGAAACAGCGGGAGGGTACAATGAGCAGTTCTTC. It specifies CASSETAGGYNEQFF.

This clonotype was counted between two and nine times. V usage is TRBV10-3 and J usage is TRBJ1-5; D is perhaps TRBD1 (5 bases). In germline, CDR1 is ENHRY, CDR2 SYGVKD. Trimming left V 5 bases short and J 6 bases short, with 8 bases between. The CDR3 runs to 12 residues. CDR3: CAISWGGQPQHF. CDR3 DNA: TGTGCCATCAGTTGGGGGGGTCAGCCCCAGCATTTT.

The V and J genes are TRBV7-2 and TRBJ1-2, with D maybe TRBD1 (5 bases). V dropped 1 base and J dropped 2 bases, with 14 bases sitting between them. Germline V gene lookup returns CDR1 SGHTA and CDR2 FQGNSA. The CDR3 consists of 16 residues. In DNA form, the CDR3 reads TGTGCCAGCAGCTTAGGCGGACGTCCAGGGAACTATGGCTACACCTTC. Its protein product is CASSLGGRPGNYGYTF. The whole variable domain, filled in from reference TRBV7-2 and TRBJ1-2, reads GAGVSQSPSNKVTEKGKDVELRCDPISGHTALYWYRQSLGQGLEFLIYFQGNSAPDKSGLPSDRFSAERTGGSVSTLTIQRTQQEDSAVYLCASSLGGRPGNYGYTFGSGTRLTVV.

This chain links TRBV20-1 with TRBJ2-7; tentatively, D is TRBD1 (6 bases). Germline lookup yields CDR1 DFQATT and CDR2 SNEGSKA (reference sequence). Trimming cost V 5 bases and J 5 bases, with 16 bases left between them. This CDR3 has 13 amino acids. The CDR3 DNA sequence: TGCAGTGCTTCGGACAGCCGGCGGAACGAGCAGTACTTC. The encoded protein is CSASDSRRNEQYF.

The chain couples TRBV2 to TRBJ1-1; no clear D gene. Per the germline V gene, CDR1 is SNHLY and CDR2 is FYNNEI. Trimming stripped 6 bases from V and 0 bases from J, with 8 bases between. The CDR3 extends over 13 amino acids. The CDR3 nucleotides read TGTGCCAGCAGCCTCCCTATGAACACTGAAGCTTTCTTT. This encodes CASSLPMNTEAFF.

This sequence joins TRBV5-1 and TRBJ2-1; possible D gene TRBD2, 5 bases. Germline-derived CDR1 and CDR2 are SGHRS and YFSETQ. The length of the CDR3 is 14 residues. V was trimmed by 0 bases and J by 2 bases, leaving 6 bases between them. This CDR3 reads CASSLDGAYNEQFF. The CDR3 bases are TGCGCCAGCAGCTTGGACGGGGCCTACAATGAGCAGTTCTTC.

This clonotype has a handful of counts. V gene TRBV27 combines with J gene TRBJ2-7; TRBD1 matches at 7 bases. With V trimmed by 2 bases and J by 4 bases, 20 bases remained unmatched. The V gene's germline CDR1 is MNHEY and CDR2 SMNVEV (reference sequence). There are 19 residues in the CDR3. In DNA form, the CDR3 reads TGTGCCAGCAGTTTAAGGGGGCCCGGCTTCGTTGGTCCCCTTTACGAGCAGTACTTC. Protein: CASSLRGPGFVGPLYEQYF.

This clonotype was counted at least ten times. CDR3 region: CASSFGGSYNEQFF. The CDR3 nucleotides are TGTGCCAGCAGTTTCGGAGGGTCCTACAATGAGCAGTTCTTC. The chain is built from TRBV27 and TRBJ2-1; a weak D match, TRBD2 (6 bases). Trimming removed 3 bases from V and 1 base from J, with 7 bases in between. The CDR3 spans 14 residues. The germline V gene has CDR1 MNHEY and CDR2 SMNVEV (reference sequence).